This TCR beta chain derives from a study of blood T cell repertoires in COVID-19. Here immunoSEQ multiplex PCR was the method, and the copy in TCRdb shows in-frame clones only, minus some. The sample includes about 300,000 clones, roughly 90% of them seen just once. The CDR3 is 18 residues long. Trimming at V came to 4 bases and at J to 2 bases, leaving 10 bases not matched to a gene. CDR1 and CDR2 from the germline V gene are MNHNS and SASEGT. The genes are TRBV6-1 and TRBJ2-3; 12 bases match TRBD2. The sequenced sample was peripheral blood. The TCR comes from a man aged 18 to 35 who had recovered from COVID-19. The CDR3 here is CASSAGGLAGGPTDTQYF. CDR3 sequence (DNA): TGTGCCAGCAGTGCCGGAGGGCTAGCGGGAGGGCCCACAGATACGCAGTATTTT.